This TCR beta chain was recorded in a study of CD8+CD57+ T cells in acquired aplastic anemia. Study in general: On average, sorted CD4+ and CD8+ cells gave 3.2 ug of DNA. There were some 9.8 million reads, on average, for CD4+ cells from healthy donors. Study outcomes and limitations: Patients had roughly 30 CD8+ CDR3 sequences in common with controls (the shared set). Significant differences in CD8+ Simpson's diversity were not observed between patients and controls.

The length of the CDR3 is 12 residues. Germline loops: CDR1 SGHNT, CDR2 YENEEA. Genomic DNA provided the template from which TCR beta VDJ and CDR3 profiles were obtained. TCRdb re-called the reads with MiXCR, one entry per CDR3 protein. This sample carries hundreds of thousands of distinct CDR3 sequences, 60% to 80% of them seen once, and the ten largest clones take approximately 3.9%. This clonotype was observed a single time. Its antigen is not identified. One end of the junction varies from germline; a read error may be responsible. The sample taken for sequencing was sorted CD4+, CD8+, or CD8+CD57+ T cells (not recorded which) from PBMCs. The chain carries TRBV11-3 and TRBJ1-5; D gene uncertain. The source is a human donor in good health, serving as a control. The chain's CDR3 is CASSPGKQPQHF. The DNA for the CDR3 is TGTGCCAGCAGCCCCGGCAAGCAGCCCCAGCATTTT.